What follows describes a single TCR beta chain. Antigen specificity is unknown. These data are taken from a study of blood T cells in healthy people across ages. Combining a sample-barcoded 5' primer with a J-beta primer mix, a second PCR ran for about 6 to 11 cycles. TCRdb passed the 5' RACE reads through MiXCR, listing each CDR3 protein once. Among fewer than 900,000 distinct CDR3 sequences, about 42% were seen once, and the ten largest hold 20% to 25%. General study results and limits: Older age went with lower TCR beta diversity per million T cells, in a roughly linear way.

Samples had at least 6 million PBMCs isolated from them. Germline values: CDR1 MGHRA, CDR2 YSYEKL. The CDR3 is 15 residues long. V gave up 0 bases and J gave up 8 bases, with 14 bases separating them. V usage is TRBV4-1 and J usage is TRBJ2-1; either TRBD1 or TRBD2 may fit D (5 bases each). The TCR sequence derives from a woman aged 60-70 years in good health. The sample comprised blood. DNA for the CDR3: TGCGCCAGCAGCCAAGAGGGACGTGTATGGGATGAGCAGTTCTTC. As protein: CASSQEGRVWDEQFF.